Following are 30 T cell receptor beta chains from one sample sequenced in a study of cytomegalovirus exposure and HLA in healthy donors (dated by TCRdb to 2016 to 2017). Library preparation was by the immunoSEQ multiplex PCR assay. For the multiplex PCR, a mixture combining 60 forward primers for TCR Vbeta segments and 13 reverse primers for TCR Jbeta segments was used. Drawn from immuneACCESS, this table holds only the in-frame rearrangements with V and J called that TCRdb kept. Clones are partly lost; checked studies trace under half to an unresolved V gene and leave the rest unexplained. The sample table holds about 200,000 clones, of which 76% were seen once. 0.6% to 0.65% of the sample belongs to the ten largest clones. What was sequenced was PBMCs. The receptor source for this set is a man aged 18 to 30 in good health and CMV-seronegative.

The table lists this clone with a few counts. The chain combines TRBV5-4 with TRBJ2-1; no firm D call. The germline gives CDR1 SGHNT, CDR2 YYREEE (reference sequence). V shed 0 bases and J shed 2 bases, with 9 bases lying between them. The CDR3 runs 15 residues. CDR3 DNA sequence: TGTGCCAGCAGCTTGGCCCCTAGGCCCTACAATGAGCAGTTCTTC. The encoded protein is CASSLAPRPYNEQFF.

This chain connects TRBV19 to TRBJ1-2, with D tentatively TRBD1 (6 bases). Trimming pared 5 bases from V and 4 bases from J, leaving 17 bases between. This CDR3 region has 15 residues. CDR1 and CDR2 from the germline V gene are LNHDA and SQIVND (reference sequence). CDR3 sequence (DNA): TGTGCCAGTAGTCCGTGGACAGCCCCGTCCTATGGCTACACCTTC. It specifies CASSPWTAPSYGYTF. Variable domain in full (rest from reference TRBV19 and TRBJ1-2): DGGITQSPKYLFRKEGQNVTLSCEQNLNHDAMYWYRQDPGQGLRLIYYSQIVNDFQKGDIAEGYSVSREKKESFPLTVTSAQKNPTAFYLCASSPWTAPSYGYTFGSGTRLTVV.

This clone occurred once. This chain connects TRBV7-9 to TRBJ2-7, with a possible D match to TRBD2 (7 bases). Germline values: CDR1 SEHNR, CDR2 FQNEAQ (reference sequence). The CDR3 extends over 14 amino acids. Trimming shortened V by 2 bases and J by 5 bases, and 13 bases separated the two germline ends. CDR3 in DNA: TGTGCCAGCAGCTTATGGGGGGGGCGGGACGAGCAGTACTTC. Encoded protein: CASSLWGGRDEQYF.

V is TRBV2 and J is TRBJ2-7; 10 bases line up with TRBD2. There are 15 residues in the CDR3. The V segment lost 5 bases and the J segment 3 bases; nucleotides outside the gene matches: 7. The germline gives CDR1 SNHLY, CDR2 FYNNEI. CDR3 loop: CASSQSSGSIYEQYF. For the CDR3, the DNA is TGTGCCAGCAGTCAATCTAGCGGGAGTATCTACGAGCAGTACTTC.

V and J are TRBV7-6 and TRBJ2-3; TRBD2 might be the D (5 bases). CDR1 and CDR2 (germline): SGHVS, FNYEAQ. Trimming shortened V by 5 bases and J by 7 bases, and 22 bases separated the two germline ends. CDR3 length: 16 amino acids. The CDR3 loop is CASSLTGNMLTNTQYF. CDR3 DNA: TGTGCCAGCAGCCTGACCGGGAATATGCTTACAAATACGCAGTATTTT.

On this clone itself: Compared with germline, one end of the junction differs, possibly owing to a read error. The gene calls are TRBV10-3 and TRBJ2-7; 9 nucleotides match TRBD1. CDR1 and CDR2 (germline): ENHRY, SYGVKD. CDR3 length: 15 amino acids. CDR3 sequence (DNA): TGTGCCATCAGAGGGCAGGACAGGGGCTCCTACGAGCAGTGCTTC. Translated: CAIRGQDRGSYEQCF.

The chain joins TRBV29-1 to TRBJ2-7, with D maybe TRBD2 (6 bases). Per the germline V gene, CDR1 is SQVTM and CDR2 is ANQGSEA. The germline V and J ends were trimmed by 3 bases and 4 bases, with 10 bases remaining between them. The length of the CDR3 is 12 residues. CDR3 amino acids: CSVEAGPYEQYF. The DNA for the CDR3 is TGCAGCGTTGAGGCGGGACCGTACGAGCAGTACTTC.

The CDR3 bases are TGCGCCAGCAGCCCGCTCGGACTGACTCAAAGGTTCTTC. As protein: CASSPLGLTQRFF. The gene calls are TRBV4-1 and TRBJ2-1, with D possibly matching TRBD2 (5 bases). Looked up from germline, CDR1 is MGHRA and CDR2 is YSYEKL. This CDR3 has 13 amino acids. Trimming took 4 bases from V and 15 from J, leaving 19 bases between them.

V and J are TRBV29-1 and TRBJ1-1, with D possibly being TRBD1 (5 bases). Trimming removed 1 base from V and 3 bases from J, with 9 bases in between. The CDR3 is 13 amino acids. Germline CDR1 and CDR2: SQVTM and ANQGSEA. The chain's CDR3 is CSVEGQTDTEAFF. The CDR3 DNA reads TGCAGCGTTGAAGGACAGACGGACACTGAAGCTTTCTTT.

This clone occurred a few times. The chain carries TRBV18 and TRBJ2-3; no reliable D call. This CDR3 region has 15 residues. The V gene lost 8 bases and the J gene lost 0 bases, with 15 bases spanning the gap. Germline V lookup: CDR1 KGHSH, CDR2 LQKENI. The DNA of the CDR3 is TGTGCCAGCGCGGAAAGACTTCTAAGCACAGATACGCAGTATTTT. This codes for CASAERLLSTDTQYF. Combining the CDR3 with reference TRBV18 and TRBJ2-3 gives the whole variable domain NAGVMQNPRHLVRRRGQEARLRCSPMKGHSHVYWYRQLPEEGLKFMVYLQKENIIDESGMPKERFSAEFPKEGPSILRIQQVVRGDSAAYFCASAERLLSTDTQYFGPGTRLTVL.

V is TRBV4-1 and J is TRBJ2-7, with 9 bases that match TRBD2. The CDR3 is made up of 14 amino acids. Germline-derived CDR1 and CDR2 are MGHRA and YSYEKL. With 4 bases clipped from V and 6 bases from J, the junction kept 7 bases outside the gene matches. The CDR3 DNA reads as TGCGCCAGCAGCCTTGGGCTAGCGGGGTCCGAGCAGTACTTC. Amino acids: CASSLGLAGSEQYF.

The chain has TRBV4-1 and TRBJ2-7, with 9 positions matching TRBD2. V lost 3 bases and J lost 0; bases outside the gene matches: 15. Germline-derived CDR1 and CDR2 are MGHRA and YSYEKL. The CDR3 totals 19 residues. The CDR3: CASSHQAAGGPWGSYEQYF. The CDR3 DNA sequence: TGCGCCAGCAGCCACCAGGCGGCGGGAGGGCCCTGGGGCTCCTACGAGCAGTACTTC.

CDR3 nucleotides: TGTGCCAGCAGCTTCAGGGAGGGGCATCAGCCCCAGCATTTT. Translated: CASSFREGHQPQHF. This sequence joins TRBV7-2 and TRBJ1-5; D might be TRBD1 (5 bases). Germline V gives CDR1 SGHTA, CDR2 FQGNSA. Deletions cut 3 bases from V and 5 bases from J, with 11 bases between. CDR3 length: 14 residues. Looking up the rest from reference TRBV7-2 and TRBJ1-5 gives the full variable domain: GAGVSQSPSNKVTEKGKDVELRCDPISGHTALYWYRQSLGQGLEFLIYFQGNSAPDKSGLPSDRFSAERTGGSVSTLTIQRTQQEDSAVYLCASSFREGHQPQHFGDGTRLSIL.

The chain combines TRBV9 with TRBJ1-5, with D possibly TRBD1 on 6 matching bases. The CDR3 has 16 amino acids. Germline CDR1 and CDR2: SGDLS and YYNGEE. The V end was cut by 4 bases, the J end by 2 bases, with 16 bases between. CDR3 in amino acids: CASSPGLGAGNQPQHF. CDR3 in DNA: TGTGCCAGCAGCCCCGGTTTGGGGGCAGGCAATCAGCCCCAGCATTTT.

The gene calls are TRBV12-5 and TRBJ1-1; 8 nucleotides line up with TRBD1. V shed 5 bases and J 3 bases; nucleotides not matched to a gene: 11. The CDR3 has 16 residues. CDR1 LGHNT and CDR2 FRNRAP come from the germline V gene. In DNA form, the CDR3 reads TGTGCTAGTGGTCAAGCCCAGGGGGCGGTTTACACTGAAGCTTTCTTT. Amino acid sequence: CASGQAQGAVYTEAFF.

This chain links TRBV14 with TRBJ2-1, with 7 bases lining up with TRBD1. The V gene end was trimmed by 0 bases and the J gene end by 4 bases; junction bases not matched to a gene: 9. This CDR3 spans 17 amino acids. Per germline, CDR1 SGHDN and CDR2 FVKESK. The DNA for the CDR3 is TGTGCCAGCAGCCAAGAAGTAAGGGGGCCCAATTACAATGAGCAGTTCTTC. This gives the protein CASSQEVRGPNYNEQFF.

This clone has a handful of counts. V usage is TRBV7-3 and J usage is TRBJ2-1, with D perhaps TRBD2 (6 bases). The V gene's germline CDR1 is SGHTA and CDR2 FQGTGA. V was trimmed by 2 bases and J by 0 bases, leaving 8 bases between them. CDR3 length: 15 amino acids. The DNA of the CDR3 is TGTGCCAGCAGCTTACGGGAGAGCTCCTACAATGAGCAGTTCTTC. Translated: CASSLRESSYNEQFF.

There are a few counts of this clone. The CDR3 nucleotides read TGTGCCAGCAGCTTAGCTTGGGCAGGGCGGGAGACCCAGTACTTC. Encoded protein: CASSLAWAGRETQYF. The rearrangement uses TRBV7-8 and TRBJ2-5; D is perhaps TRBD1 (5 bases). Trimming removed 0 bases at V and 5 bases at J, with 13 bases between. The CDR3 extends over 15 amino acids. CDR1 and CDR2 (germline): SGHVS, FQNEAQ.

The chain employs TRBV2 and TRBJ1-4; unclear D gene. This CDR3 spans 13 amino acids. CDR1 is SNHLY, CDR2 FYNNEI, per germline. V lost 4 bases, J lost 8 bases, and 11 bases lay in between. CDR3 sequence: CASSAEAWEKLFF. As DNA, the CDR3 is TGTGCCAGCAGTGCCGAGGCGTGGGAAAAACTGTTTTTT. Drawing the rest from reference TRBV2 and TRBJ1-4, the complete variable domain is EPEVTQTPSHQVTQMGQEVILRCVPISNHLYFYWYRQILGQKVEFLVSFYNNEISEKSEIFDDQFSVERPDGSNFTLKIRSTKLEDSAMYFCASSAEAWEKLFFGSGTQLSVL.

The chain carries TRBV5-5 and TRBJ2-1; unclear D gene. In germline, CDR1 is SGHKS, CDR2 YYEKEE (reference sequence). Between the trimmed V and J ends, which lost 3 bases and 5 bases, there was a span of 15 bases. The length of the CDR3 is 15 residues. CDR3 residues: CASSWAENWHNEQFF. For the CDR3, the DNA is TGTGCCAGCAGCTGGGCAGAGAATTGGCACAATGAGCAGTTCTTC.

J is TRBJ2-3 and V is TRBV5-1; possibly TRBD2 for D (6 bases). The germline V gene has CDR1 SGHRS and CDR2 YFSETQ. Trimming left V 5 bases short and J 2 bases short, with 12 bases between. The CDR3 runs to 14 residues. The CDR3 reads CASRGGGATDTQYF. The CDR3 DNA reads TGCGCCAGCAGGGGAGGTGGAGCCACAGATACGCAGTATTTT.

V and J are TRBV10-2 and TRBJ1-5; 7 positions match TRBD1. V dropped 5 bases and J dropped 3; count of bases not matched to a gene: 4. The length of the CDR3 is 14 residues. The V gene's germline CDR1 is WSHSY and CDR2 SAAADI. The CDR3 bases are TGCGCCAGCAGTTGGACAGGCTTCAATCAGCCCCAGCATTTT. Protein sequence: CASSWTGFNQPQHF.

There are a few counts of this clone. The sample contains more than one DNA sequence encoding this CDR3. The V call is TRBV19, the J call TRBJ1-1; TRBD1 is a possible D gene (5 bases). Per germline, CDR1 LNHDA and CDR2 SQIVND (reference sequence). The CDR3 loop spans 14 amino acids. Trimming left V 3 bases short and J 5 bases short, with 13 bases between. CDR3 residues: CASSIGREGTEAFF. The CDR3 DNA reads as TGTGCCAGTAGTATCGGCAGGGAGGGAACTGAAGCTTTCTTT.

J is TRBJ2-5 and V is TRBV7-2; TRBD1 is a possible D gene (6 bases). Germline CDR1 and CDR2: SGHTA and FQGNSA. V was pared by 5 bases and J by 7 bases, with 14 bases between. The CDR3 covers 13 residues. CDR3 amino acids: CASSGYRVRTQYF. CDR3 in DNA: TGTGCCAGCAGCGGCTACAGGGTGCGGACCCAGTACTTC. Full variable domain (outside the CDR3, taken from reference TRBV7-2 and TRBJ2-5): GAGVSQSPSNKVTEKGKDVELRCDPISGHTALYWYRQSLGQGLEFLIYFQGNSAPDKSGLPSDRFSAERTGGSVSTLTIQRTQQEDSAVYLCASSGYRVRTQYFGPGTRLLVL.

J is TRBJ2-3 and V is TRBV6-7; 13 bases match TRBD2. TRBV6-7 is an open reading frame, and its role is uncertain. The trim removed 0 bases at V and 5 bases at J, leaving 8 bases unmatched. The CDR3 has 18 amino acids. Here the CDR3 reads CASSYSVTSGRAKDTQYF. In DNA, the CDR3 is TGTGCCAGCAGTTACTCGGTTACTAGCGGGAGGGCCAAAGATACGCAGTATTTT.

This clone occurred a few times. This chain joins TRBV7-9 and TRBJ1-1; 7 bases align to TRBD1. The CDR3 spans 13 residues. Losses at the gene ends were 8 bases for V and 5 bases for J; bases not matched to a gene: 8. CDR1 is SEHNR, CDR2 FQNEAQ, per germline (reference sequence). CDR3 in DNA: TGTGCCAGCCGGGACCCAGGGGGTACTGAAGCTTTCTTT. It is translated as CASRDPGGTEAFF.

The chain recombines TRBV28 with TRBJ2-7; 13 bases match TRBD2. Germline V gives CDR1 MDHEN, CDR2 SYDVKM. The CDR3 totals 17 residues. V was clipped by 5 bases and J by 3 bases; unmatched bases: 10. Written as DNA, the CDR3 is TGTGCCAGCAGTCCAGAACTAGCGGGAGGGGTGAACTACGAGCAGTACTTC. It codes for CASSPELAGGVNYEQYF.

CDR3 sequence (DNA): TGTGCCAGCAGTGAAGGCGAGACAAGGTACGATCAGCCCCAGCATTTT. Translated: CASSEGETRYDQPQHF. This chain connects TRBV6-1 to TRBJ1-5, with no clear D. The CDR3 contains 16 residues. CDR1 and CDR2 from the germline V gene are MNHNS and SASEGT. V was shortened by 1 base and J by 5 bases, with 15 bases between the two germline ends.

The chain links TRBV5-1 to TRBJ2-1; D is ambiguous. Germline-derived CDR1 and CDR2 are SGHRS and YFSETQ. V dropped 4 bases and J dropped 6 bases, with 17 bases sitting between them. This CDR3 is built from 15 residues. The CDR3: CASSLGGDAPNEQFF. Here the CDR3 DNA reads TGCGCCAGCAGCCTCGGCGGAGATGCCCCCAATGAGCAGTTCTTC. The full variable domain, rest sourced from reference TRBV5-1 and TRBJ2-1, is KAGVTQTPRYLIKTRGQQVTLSCSPISGHRSVSWYQQTPGQGLQFLFEYFSETQRNKGNFPGRFSGRQFSNSRSEMNVSTLELGDSALYLCASSLGGDAPNEQFFGPGTRLTVL.

This clone was observed a handful of times. The CDR3 region has the DNA TGTGCCAGCAGTTTAGAGGGGGCCGGCGGCATTCAGTACTTC. As protein: CASSLEGAGGIQYF. The chain carries TRBV6-5 and TRBJ2-4, with 7 bases lining up with TRBD1. Trimming at V came to 4 bases and at J to 9 bases, leaving 9 bases not matched to a gene. CDR3 size: 14 residues. From germline, CDR1 is MNHEY and CDR2 SVGAGI.